This record concerns one T cell receptor (beta chain) sequence. The data are from a study of T-cell memory formation after mild COVID-19. On the study more broadly: Largely, the TCR clusters proved donor specific.

With constant-segment primers, 5'RACE yielded cDNA libraries of TCR alpha and TCR beta that carried sample barcodes and UMIs. TCRdb independently ran MiXCR on the 5' RACE reads; one entry per CDR3 protein. The data hold 280,000 or so distinct CDR3 sequences, with over 7% observed a single time. Sequenced material: PBMCs or a T cell subset sorted from them (not recorded which). This sequence originates from a man between 18 and 29 years old who had mild COVID-19 (a few samples of this study predate the infection). Cell type and time point are not known.

Here the CDR3 reads CASTGQGTGIQYF. CDR3 nucleotides: TGTGCCAGCACCGGACAGGGGACGGGCATTCAGTACTTC. The chain links TRBV2 to TRBJ2-4, with 9 bases identical to TRBD1. The junction had 7 bases not matched to a gene; V was cut back by 7 bases and J by 9 bases. This CDR3 is built from 13 residues. Germline V gene sequence: CDR1 SNHLY, CDR2 FYNNEI. Together with reference TRBV2 and TRBJ2-4, the CDR3 gives the full variable domain: EPEVTQTPSHQVTQMGQEVILRCVPISNHLYFYWYRQILGQKVEFLVSFYNNEISEKSEIFDDQFSVERPDGSNFTLKIRSTKLEDSAMYFCASTGQGTGIQYFGAGTRLSVL.